The 2 T cell receptor beta chains listed next were all sequenced from one sample in a study of control samples from healthy donors and cancer patients. Here immunoSEQ multiplex PCR was the method, and the copy in TCRdb shows in-frame clones only, minus some. The sample lists roughly 49,000 clones, 85% to 95% seen once, with 0.7% to 0.85% in the top ten. Input material: PBMCs. Receptor source: a man aged 25 to 40 with colorectal cancer.

The chain employs TRBV5-5 and TRBJ1-6; no definite D call. The CDR3 contains 16 residues. The germline V gene encodes CDR1 SGHKS and CDR2 YYEKEE (reference sequence). Trimming left V 1 base short and J 0 bases short, with 8 bases between. CDR3 in amino acids: CASSLTSSSYNSPLHF. CDR3 nucleotide sequence: TGTGCCAGCAGCTTGACGTCAAGCTCCTATAATTCACCCCTCCACTTT.

This chain connects TRBV5-4 to TRBJ2-2; 7 bases are shared with TRBD1. Trimming at V came to 1 base and at J to 7 bases, leaving 7 bases not matched to a gene. This CDR3 region has 15 residues. The germline CDR1 and CDR2 sequences are SGHNT and YYREEE (reference sequence). The CDR3 bases are TGTGCCAGCAGCTTGAGGGACAGTGGGATCGGGGAGCTGTTTTTT. Its protein is CASSLRDSGIGELFF.